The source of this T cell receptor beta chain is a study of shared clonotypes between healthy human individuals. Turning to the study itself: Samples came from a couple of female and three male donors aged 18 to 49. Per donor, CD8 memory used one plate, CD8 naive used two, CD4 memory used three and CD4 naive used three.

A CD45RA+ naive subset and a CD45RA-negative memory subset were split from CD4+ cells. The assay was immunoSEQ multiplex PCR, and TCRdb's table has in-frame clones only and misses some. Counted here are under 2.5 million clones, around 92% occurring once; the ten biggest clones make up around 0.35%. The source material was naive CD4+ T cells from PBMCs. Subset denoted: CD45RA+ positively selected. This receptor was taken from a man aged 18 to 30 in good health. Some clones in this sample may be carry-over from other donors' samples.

The CDR3 loop is CASSPSGRSSYNEQFF. The CDR3 nucleotides are TGCGCCAGCAGCCCCTCCGGGCGGAGCTCCTACAATGAGCAGTTCTTC. V gene TRBV4-1 combines with J gene TRBJ2-1; D ambiguous. CDR3 length equals 16 residues. Germline CDR1 and CDR2: MGHRA and YSYEKL. V lost 4 bases to trimming and J lost 0 bases, with 13 bases between them.